These T cell receptor beta chains were read from a single sample in a study of graft-versus-host responses after intestinal transplantation. No antigen is known for these receptors. Repertoires were generated with immunoSEQ multiplex PCR, while TCRdb's copy carries only in-frame clones and drops some. This table has roughly 80,000 clones, around 87% appearing once. The sample here was unstimulated CD8+ T cells sorted from spleen or lymph node cells, taken before transplant. The receptors stem from a human donor who was the organ donor for an intestinal transplant. Both conserved end residues are part of each CDR3. D genes are given only for firm matches. Size is stated for part of the rows, as once, few or many counts, or as a class when the clone is expanded.

clone size	CDR3 length	D gene	V gene	J gene	CDR3 DNA	CDR3 protein
once	14	-	TRBV28	TRBJ1-1	TGTGCCAGCAGTTTGGGGTGGCTCGGGTCTGAAGCTTTCTTT	CASSLGWLGSEAFF
once	13	-	TRBV6-1	TRBJ2-1	TGTGCCAGCAGTGCGAATGTAGACAATGAGCAGTTCTTC	CASSANVDNEQFF
once	16	-	TRBV4-1	TRBJ1-2	TGCGCCAGCAGGCAAGCCGTGGAGGGGCTGACCTATGGCTACACCTTC	CASRQAVEGLTYGYTF
-	13	-	TRBV7-9	TRBJ2-7	TGTGCCAGCACCGCAGGGGGGGTAAACGAGCAGTACTTC	CASTAGGVNEQYF
-	15	-	TRBV10-3	TRBJ2-7	TGTGCCATCAGTGTGGTGGGGGGTCTACACTACGAGCAGTACTTC	CAISVVGGLHYEQYF
-	15	TRBD2	TRBV6-4	TRBJ2-1	TGTGCCAGCAGTGACAGCAGCGGGGGGGCCAATGAGCAGTTCTTC	CASSDSSGGANEQFF
-	11	-	TRBV18	TRBJ2-1	TGTGCCAGCTCACCGGGAAAGGAGCAGTTCTTC	CASSPGKEQFF
-	13	-	TRBV25-1	TRBJ2-3	TGTGCCAGCAGTTGGCAGCGCACAGATACGCAGTATTTT	CASSWQRTDTQYF
-	17	-	TRBV11-2	TRBJ2-3	TGTGCCAGCACCGGTGGGGTCGACTCGTGGTACACAGATACGCAGTATTTT	CASTGGVDSWYTDTQYF
-	16	-	TRBV4-1	TRBJ2-5	TGCGCCAGCAGCCAAGAGGACTCGCGTTTCGGGGAGACCCAGTACTTC	CASSQEDSRFGETQYF
-	16	TRBD1	TRBV28	TRBJ1-2	TGTGCCAGCAGTTCTCTAACGATTGGACAGGGCTACGGCTACACCTTC	CASSSLTIGQGYGYTF
-	13	-	TRBV6-6	TRBJ2-7	TGTGCCAGCAGACAGGGTTTTGTCGGCGAGCAGTACTTC	CASRQGFVGEQYF
-	14	-	TRBV4-2	TRBJ1-2	TGTGCCAGCAGCCAAGTTATTATGGGCTATGGCTACACCTTC	CASSQVIMGYGYTF
once	16	-	TRBV5-3	TRBJ1-2	TGTGCCAGAAGCTCTGAACGTGGGGGGGATAACTATGGCTACACCTTC	CARSSERGGDNYGYTF
-	14	-	TRBV28	TRBJ2-1	TGTGCCAGCAGTCGCGACAGTCTCATAGATGAGCAGTTCTTC	CASSRDSLIDEQFF
-	13	-	TRBV2	TRBJ2-7	TGTGCCAGCAACGCGCGCGGCAGGGCAGAGCAGTACTTC	CASNARGRAEQYF
-	15	TRBD2	TRBV27	TRBJ2-1	TGTGCCAGCAGTGTAAGCGGGGGTCATTACAATGAGCAGTTCTTC	CASSVSGGHYNEQFF
-	15	-	TRBV9	TRBJ1-6	TGTGCCAGCAGCCCCCGGGAGGGATCAGGTTCACCCCTCCACTTT	CASSPREGSGSPLHF
-	13	-	TRBV2	TRBJ2-7	TGTGCCAGCGCGGTTTCCAACTCCTACGAGCAGTACTTC	CASAVSNSYEQYF
-	17	TRBD2	TRBV2	TRBJ2-2	TGTGCCAGTGACGGGGAGCGGGGGGCCGCGAACACCGGGGAGCTGTTTTTT	CASDGERGAANTGELFF
few	14	-	TRBV28	TRBJ2-7	TGTGCCAGCACATGGGTGGGGGGTTCCTACGAGCAGTACTTC	CASTWVGGSYEQYF
-	15	TRBD1	TRBV11-2	TRBJ2-3	TGTGCCAGCAGCAACCGGGACAGGCTGCCAGATACGCAGTATTTT	CASSNRDRLPDTQYF
-	14	TRBD2	TRBV7-9	TRBJ2-1	TGTGCCTCATGGGGGGGGACGTCATTGCATGAGCAGTTCTTC	CASWGGTSLHEQFF
-	13	-	TRBV25-1	TRBJ2-7	TGTGCCAGCATAGGGAGCCTCACCTACGAGCAGTACTTC	CASIGSLTYEQYF
-	14	TRBD1	TRBV10-1	TRBJ2-1	TGCGCCAGCAGTGAGAGGACAGGGGGTAATGAGCAGTTCTTC	CASSERTGGNEQFF
-	14	-	TRBV5-4	TRBJ2-1	TGTGCCAGCAGCTTGTGGCAGGGGCAAGATGAGCAGTTCTTC	CASSLWQGQDEQFF
once	14	-	TRBV28	TRBJ2-3	TGTGCCAGCAGTACTGTATTCCACGGAGATACGCAGTATTTT	CASSTVFHGDTQYF
-	14	-	TRBV18	TRBJ1-2	TGTGCCAGCTCACCGGGTTCGGGTTTCTATGGCTACACCTTC	CASSPGSGFYGYTF
-	14	-	TRBV5-1	TRBJ1-5	TGCGCCAGCAGCTTGGAGGGGTACGGTCAGCCCCAGCATTTT	CASSLEGYGQPQHF
-	11	-	TRBV18	TRBJ2-1	TGTGCCAGCTCACCGGGTGCTGAGCAGTTCTTC	CASSPGAEQFF
-	14	-	TRBV5-1	TRBJ1-5	TGCGCCAATGGCCCGGAATATAGCAATCAGCCCCAGCATTTT	CANGPEYSNQPQHF
-	14	-	TRBV9	TRBJ1-2	TGTGCCAGCAGCCCCGTGCGGGATGGCTATGGCTACACCTTC	CASSPVRDGYGYTF
-	13	-	TRBV11-2	TRBJ1-1	TGTGCCAGCAGCGTATCAAGAAGCACTGAAGCTTTCTTT	CASSVSRSTEAFF
-	15	TRBD1	TRBV6-4	TRBJ1-1	TGTGCCAGCTCAAGGGAGGGACAGGGGGGAACTGAAGCTTTCTTT	CASSREGQGGTEAFF
-	15	TRBD1	TRBV4-1	TRBJ1-1	TGCGCCAGCAGCTCGCTCATTACAGGGGGCACTGAAGCTTTCTTT	CASSSLITGGTEAFF
-	15	-	TRBV10-3	TRBJ1-5	TGTGCCATCAGTGAAACGGGGGAGGTAGGTCAGCCCCAGCATTTT	CAISETGEVGQPQHF
-	13	TRBD2	TRBV29-1	TRBJ2-2	TGCAGCGTTGTGGGCCCGGGGGGCGGGGAGCTGTTTTTT	CSVVGPGGGELFF
-	13	-	TRBV4-1	TRBJ2-1	TGCGCCAGCAGCCAAGACAACCAGGGTGAGCAGTTCTTC	CASSQDNQGEQFF
-	14	TRBD1	TRBV28	TRBJ1-1	TGTGCCAGCTCCTGGGGGACAGGGAACACTGAAGCTTTCTTT	CASSWGTGNTEAFF
-	13	-	TRBV25-1	TRBJ2-1	TGTGCCAGCACCCTCGGGACAAGCAATGAGCAGTTCTTC	CASTLGTSNEQFF
-	16	TRBD2	TRBV28	TRBJ2-3	TGTGCCAGCAGTTTAAGTTTGCGGGGGGCGGGAGATACGCAGTATTTT	CASSLSLRGAGDTQYF
-	13	-	TRBV5-1	TRBJ1-4	TGCGCCACCCGAGGAGGGGCGGAGGAAAAACTGTTTTTT	CATRGGAEEKLFF
once	18	TRBD1	TRBV5-1	TRBJ2-3	TGCGCCAGCAGCTTGACCTTTAGGGACAGGGGTTCATTAGATACGCAGTATTTT	CASSLTFRDRGSLDTQYF
-	19	TRBD2	TRBV7-6	TRBJ2-1	TGTGCCAGCAGCTCTACTACTAGCGGGGGGGTTCCGGGTCGCAATGAGCAGTTCTTC	CASSSTTSGGVPGRNEQFF
-	15	-	TRBV9	TRBJ2-2	TGTGCCAGCAGCGCATTGGCACAGAACACCGGGGAGCTGTTTTTT	CASSALAQNTGELFF
-	15	-	TRBV4-1	TRBJ1-1	TGCGCCAGCAGCCAAGACGGGTTAGCGAACACTGAAGCTTTCTTT	CASSQDGLANTEAFF
-	12	TRBD1	TRBV19	TRBJ1-2	TGTGCCACCCGACAGGGGATGGGTGGCTACACCTTC	CATRQGMGGYTF
-	16	-	TRBV6-4	TRBJ2-6	TGTGCCAGCAGTGACACAGGGAACTCTGGGGCCAACGTCCTGACTTTC	CASSDTGNSGANVLTF
-	13	-	TRBV27	TRBJ2-7	TGTGCCAGCAGTTTGCGCGGGCCCTACGAGCAGTACTTC	CASSLRGPYEQYF
few	17	-	TRBV21-1	TRBJ2-1	TGTGCCAGCAGCAAGGGTGGTAGGGTAATCTTTACTTATGAGCAGTTCTTC	CASSKGGRVIFTYEQFF
-	14	-	TRBV5-1	TRBJ2-2	TGCGCCACCACCCAGGGGGGTAACACCGGGGAGCTGTTTTTT	CATTQGGNTGELFF
once	15	-	TRBV21-1	TRBJ1-1	TGTGCCAGCAGGGGAGACAAGATCTGTTACACTGAAGCTTTCTTT	CASRGDKICYTEAFF
medium-sized	16	TRBD2	TRBV4-2	TRBJ2-6	TGTGCCAGCAGCCAAGATGGGGGGGCTGGGGCCAACGTCCTGACTTTC	CASSQDGGAGANVLTF